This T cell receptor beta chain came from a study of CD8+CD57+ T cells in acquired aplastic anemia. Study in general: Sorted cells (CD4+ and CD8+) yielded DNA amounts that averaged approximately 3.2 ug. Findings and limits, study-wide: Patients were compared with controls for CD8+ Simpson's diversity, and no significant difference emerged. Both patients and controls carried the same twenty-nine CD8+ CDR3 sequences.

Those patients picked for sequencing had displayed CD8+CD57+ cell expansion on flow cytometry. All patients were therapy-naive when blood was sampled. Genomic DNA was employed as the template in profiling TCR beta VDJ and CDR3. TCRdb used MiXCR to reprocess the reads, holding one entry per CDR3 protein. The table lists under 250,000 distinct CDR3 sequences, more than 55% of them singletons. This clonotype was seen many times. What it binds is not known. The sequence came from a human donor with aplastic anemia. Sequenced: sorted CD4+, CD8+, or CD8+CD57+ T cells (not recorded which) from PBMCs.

The CDR3: CASSETDRTYNEQFF. As DNA, the CDR3 is TGTGCCAGCAGTGAGACCGACAGGACTTACAATGAGCAGTTCTTC. The chain is built from TRBV6-1 and TRBJ2-1; a weak D match, TRBD1 (6 bases). Trimming cost V 3 bases and J 4 bases, with 13 bases left between them. Germline CDR1 and CDR2: MNHNS and SASEGT. The CDR3 spans 15 residues.